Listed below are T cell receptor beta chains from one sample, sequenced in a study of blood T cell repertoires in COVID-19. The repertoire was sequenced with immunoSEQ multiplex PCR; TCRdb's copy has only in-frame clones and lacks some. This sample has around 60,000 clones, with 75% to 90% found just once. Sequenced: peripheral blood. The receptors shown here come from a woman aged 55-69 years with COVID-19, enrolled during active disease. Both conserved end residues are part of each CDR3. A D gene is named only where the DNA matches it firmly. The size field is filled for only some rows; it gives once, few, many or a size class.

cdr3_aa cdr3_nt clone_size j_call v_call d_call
CASSQAPTSGTYNEQFF TGCGCCAGCAGCCAAGCCCCAACTAGCGGGACCTACAATGAGCAGTTCTTC - TRBJ2-1 TRBV4-1 TRBD2
CASSSGQTIVNF TGTGCCAGCAGCTCCGGACAGACGATCGTCAACTTT - TRBJ1-6 TRBV7-9 -
CASSTRAIAGVAGELFF TGTGCCAGTAGTACTCGTGCCATAGCGGGAGTCGCCGGGGAGCTGTTTTTT - TRBJ2-2 TRBV19 TRBD2
CASSQDMGQGETQYF TGCGCCAGCAGTCAAGATATGGGACAGGGGGAGACCCAGTACTTC once TRBJ2-5 TRBV4-3 TRBD1
CASSLAPGTSSYEQYF TGTGCCAGCAGCTTAGCCCCCGGGACTAGCAGTTACGAGCAGTACTTC few TRBJ2-7 TRBV7-3 TRBD2
CASSLVRTGELFF TGTGCCAGCAGCTTAGTTAGGACAGGGGAGCTGTTTTTT - TRBJ2-2 TRBV11-3 -
CASSWTSGSLGETQYF TGTGCCAGCAGCTGGACTAGCGGGAGTTTGGGAGAGACCCAGTACTTC - TRBJ2-5 TRBV5-6 TRBD2
CAISSPGQGLSGANVLTF TGTGCCATCAGTTCCCCGGGACAGGGGCTTTCTGGGGCCAACGTCCTGACTTTC - TRBJ2-6 TRBV10-3 TRBD1
CASSSGGSTDTQYF TGTGCCAGCAGTTCGGGAGGGTCCACAGATACGCAGTATTTT - TRBJ2-3 TRBV28 TRBD2
CASRRTVQETQYF TGTGCCAGTAGGCGGACAGTCCAAGAGACCCAGTACTTC - TRBJ2-5 TRBV19 -
CASSAQTNEKLFF TGCGCCAGCAGTGCCCAGACTAATGAAAAACTGTTTTTT - TRBJ1-4 TRBV5-1 -
CASRGQLKYEQYF TGTGCCAGCAGGGGACAGCTAAAGTACGAGCAGTACTTC - TRBJ2-7 TRBV12-3/TRBV12-4 TRBD1
CASSEQGYGYTF TGTGCCAGCAGTGAACAGGGCTATGGCTACACCTTC few TRBJ1-2 TRBV6-1 -
CAWSRLANYEQYF TGTGCCTGGAGTCGACTAGCGAATTACGAGCAGTACTTC - TRBJ2-7 TRBV30 TRBD2
CASSQEPTSGRAPGELFF TGTGCCAGCAGCCAAGAGCCCACTAGCGGGAGGGCCCCCGGGGAGCTGTTTTTT once TRBJ2-2 TRBV4-2 TRBD2
CASSQGQGAEAFF TGTGCCAGCAGTCAGGGACAGGGGGCTGAAGCTTTCTTT - TRBJ1-1 TRBV6-5 TRBD1
CATSRITHGLADSSYEQYF TGTGCCACCAGCAGAATCACCCATGGACTAGCCGATAGCTCCTACGAGCAGTACTTC once TRBJ2-7 TRBV15 TRBD2
CAHRVRETQYF TGTGCCCACAGGGTCCGAGAGACCCAGTACTTC once TRBJ2-5 TRBV24-1 -
CASSQEGAIRQPQHF TGCGCCAGCAGCCAAGAAGGGGCCATCCGTCAGCCCCAGCATTTT - TRBJ1-5 TRBV4-3 -
CASSQDIGQGDQPQHF TGCGCCAGCAGCCAAGATATAGGACAGGGGGATCAGCCCCAGCATTTT - TRBJ1-5 TRBV4-3 TRBD1
CASSHSSGAYNEQFF TGTGCCAGCAGCCACAGTAGCGGAGCCTACAATGAGCAGTTCTTC - TRBJ2-1 TRBV7-2 -
CASRGTGVYNSPLHF TGTGCCAGCAGAGGGACAGGGGTCTATAATTCACCCCTCCACTTT - TRBJ1-6 TRBV2 TRBD1
CASSPSEQGSYGYTF TGCGCCAGCAGCCCGAGCGAACAGGGGTCCTATGGCTACACCTTC - TRBJ1-2 TRBV4-1 TRBD1
CASSPGLNTEAFF TGTGCCAGCAGCCCGGGATTGAACACTGAAGCTTTCTTT - TRBJ1-1 TRBV6-5 -
CASSPLGARTKNIQYF TGTGCCAGCAGCCCCCTAGGGGCGCGGACCAAAAACATTCAGTACTTC - TRBJ2-4 TRBV7-9 -
CASSPGTSGSYSYEQYF TGTGCCAGCAGCCCCGGGACTAGCGGGTCATACTCCTACGAGCAGTACTTC - TRBJ2-7 TRBV5-4 TRBD2
CASSSMGTGLNTEAFF TGTGCCAGCAGCTCAATGGGGACAGGGCTGAACACTGAAGCTTTCTTT - TRBJ1-1 TRBV4-2 TRBD1
CASSPRNRRGLADSSYNEQFF TGTGCCAGCAGCCCCCGGAACCGCAGAGGACTAGCGGATAGCTCCTACAATGAGCAGTTCTTC once TRBJ2-1 TRBV7-8 TRBD2
CAWSVRGDGYTF TGTGCCTGGAGTGTACGCGGGGATGGCTACACCTTC - TRBJ1-2 TRBV30 -